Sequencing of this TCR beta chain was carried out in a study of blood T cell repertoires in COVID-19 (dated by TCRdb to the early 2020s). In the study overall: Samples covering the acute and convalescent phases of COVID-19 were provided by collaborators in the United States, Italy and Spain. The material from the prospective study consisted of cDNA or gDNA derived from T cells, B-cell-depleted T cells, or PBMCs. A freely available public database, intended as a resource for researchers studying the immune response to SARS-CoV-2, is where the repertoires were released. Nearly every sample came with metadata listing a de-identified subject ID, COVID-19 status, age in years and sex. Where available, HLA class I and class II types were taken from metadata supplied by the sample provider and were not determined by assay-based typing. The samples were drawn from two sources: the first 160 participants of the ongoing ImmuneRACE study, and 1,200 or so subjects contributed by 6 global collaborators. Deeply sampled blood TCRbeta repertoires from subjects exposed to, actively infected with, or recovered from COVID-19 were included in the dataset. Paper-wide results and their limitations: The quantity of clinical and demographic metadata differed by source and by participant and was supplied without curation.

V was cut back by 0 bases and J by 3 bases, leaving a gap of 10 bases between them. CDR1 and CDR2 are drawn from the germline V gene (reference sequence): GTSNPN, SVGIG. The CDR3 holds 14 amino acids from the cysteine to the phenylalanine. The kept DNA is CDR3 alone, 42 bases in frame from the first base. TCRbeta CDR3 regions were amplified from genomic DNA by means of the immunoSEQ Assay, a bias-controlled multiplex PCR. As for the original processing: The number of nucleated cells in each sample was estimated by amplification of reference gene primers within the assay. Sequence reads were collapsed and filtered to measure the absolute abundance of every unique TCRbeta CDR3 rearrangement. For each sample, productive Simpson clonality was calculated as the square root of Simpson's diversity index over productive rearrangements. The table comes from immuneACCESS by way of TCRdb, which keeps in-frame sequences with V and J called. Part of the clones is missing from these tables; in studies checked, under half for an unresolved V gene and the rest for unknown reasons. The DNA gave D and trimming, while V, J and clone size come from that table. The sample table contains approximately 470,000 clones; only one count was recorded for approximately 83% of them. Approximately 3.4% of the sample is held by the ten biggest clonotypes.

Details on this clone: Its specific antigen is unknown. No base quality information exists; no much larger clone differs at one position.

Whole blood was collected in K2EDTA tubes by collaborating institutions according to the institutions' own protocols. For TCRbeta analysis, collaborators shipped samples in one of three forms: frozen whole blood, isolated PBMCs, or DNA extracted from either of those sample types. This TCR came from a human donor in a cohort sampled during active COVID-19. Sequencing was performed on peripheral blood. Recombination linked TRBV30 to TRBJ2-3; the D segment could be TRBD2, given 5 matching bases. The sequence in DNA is TGTGCCTGGAGTGTCGGGGTTCCGACAGATACGCAGTATTTT. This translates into CAWSVGVPTDTQYF.